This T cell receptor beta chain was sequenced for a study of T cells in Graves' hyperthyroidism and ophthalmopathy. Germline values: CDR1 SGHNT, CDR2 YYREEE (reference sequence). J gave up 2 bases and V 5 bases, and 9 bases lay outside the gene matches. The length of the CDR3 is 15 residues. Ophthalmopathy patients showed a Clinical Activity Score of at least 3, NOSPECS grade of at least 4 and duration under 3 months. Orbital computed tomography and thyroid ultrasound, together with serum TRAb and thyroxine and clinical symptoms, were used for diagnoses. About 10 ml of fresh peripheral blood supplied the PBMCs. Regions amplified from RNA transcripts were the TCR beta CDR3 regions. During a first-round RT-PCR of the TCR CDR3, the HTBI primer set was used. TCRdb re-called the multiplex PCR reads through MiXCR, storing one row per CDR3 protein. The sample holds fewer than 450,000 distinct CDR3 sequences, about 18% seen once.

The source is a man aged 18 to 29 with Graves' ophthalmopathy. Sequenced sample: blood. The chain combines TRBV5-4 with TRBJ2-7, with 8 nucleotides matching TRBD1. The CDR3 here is CASSHRDRRTYEQYF. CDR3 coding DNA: TGTGCCAGCAGTCACCGGGACAGGCGCACCTACGAGCAGTACTTC.